This entry lists 15 T cell receptor beta chains sequenced from one sample in a study of blood T cell repertoires in COVID-19. The repertoire was sequenced with immunoSEQ multiplex PCR; TCRdb's copy has only in-frame clones and lacks some. The table records around 260,000 clones, about four fifths of them present only once. The sequencing sample was made of peripheral blood. All receptors derive from a woman aged 45-65 years who had recovered from COVID-19.

The chain combines TRBV5-4 with TRBJ1-3; D remains unclear. The germline V gene has CDR1 SGHNT and CDR2 YYREEE (reference sequence). V dropped 0 bases and J dropped 3 bases, with 7 bases sitting between them. This CDR3 spans 14 amino acids. The CDR3 DNA follows: TGTGCCAGCAGCTTGGGCGGGTTTGGAAACACCATATATTTT. This encodes CASSLGGFGNTIYF.

This chain connects TRBV27 to TRBJ2-1; TRBD2 aligns across 16 bases. CDR1 is MNHEY, CDR2 SMNVEV, per germline (reference sequence). The CDR3 has 18 residues. V lost 5 bases, J lost 2 bases, and 6 bases stayed unmatched. CDR3 loop: CASSLGLAGGFPYNEQFF. CDR3 sequence (DNA): TGTGCCAGCAGTCTGGGACTAGCGGGAGGGTTCCCCTACAATGAGCAGTTCTTC.

The chain carries TRBV4-2 and TRBJ2-5; 12 bases line up with TRBD2. The CDR3 extends over 15 amino acids. Germline-derived CDR1 and CDR2 are LGHNA and YNFKEQ. J lost 5 bases, V lost 3 bases, and 4 bases had no gene match. The DNA for the CDR3 is TGTGCCAGCAGCCATTACGGGACTAGCGGGGAGACCCAGTACTTC. Its translation: CASSHYGTSGETQYF.

This rearrangement joins TRBV12-3 or TRBV12-4 to TRBJ1-4; D uncertain. Trimming pared 3 bases from V and 7 bases from J, leaving 6 bases between. This CDR3 is built from 12 residues. CDR3 protein: CASSFSSEKLFF. CDR3 nucleotide sequence: TGTGCCAGCAGTTTTTCCAGTGAAAAACTGTTTTTT.

The chain links TRBV21-1 to TRBJ2-2; the table assigns TRBD1, which was not confirmed against the DNA. TRBV21-1 is a known pseudogene. There are 16 residues in the CDR3. The CDR3 nucleotides are TGTGCCAGCAGCAAAGACAGCAGATTGAACACCGGGGAGCTGTTTTTT. It specifies CASSKDSRLNTGELFF.

The V and J genes are TRBV11-2 and TRBJ1-6; D not resolved. The CDR3 has 14 residues. Germline CDR1 and CDR2: SGHAT and FQNNGV. V lost 4 bases, J lost 7 bases, and 11 bases lay in between. The CDR3 loop is CASSSGIPNSPLHF. DNA for the CDR3: TGTGCCAGCAGCTCCGGGATCCCCAATTCACCCCTCCACTTT.

This clone showed up just a few times. The chain couples TRBV28 to TRBJ1-3; a possible D gene is TRBD1 (5 bases). Trimming took 6 bases from V and 0 from J, leaving 12 bases between them. Germline V lookup: CDR1 MDHEN, CDR2 SYDVKM. The CDR3 spans 15 residues. CDR3 region: CASSRGDRSGNTIYF. The CDR3 nucleotides read TGTGCCAGCAGCCGGGGGGACCGCTCTGGAAACACCATATATTTT.

The chain uses TRBV7-3 and TRBJ2-7, with D tentatively TRBD2 (5 bases). The V end lost 5 bases, the J end lost 0 bases, and 14 bases lay between the germline ends. The CDR3 contains 15 residues. Germline V CDR1 and CDR2: SGHTA, FQGTGA. CDR3: CASSPHSGSSYEQYF. DNA of the CDR3: TGTGCCAGCAGCCCCCACAGCGGTAGCTCCTACGAGCAGTACTTC.

The chain joins TRBV7-6 to TRBJ2-3; no clear D gene. CDR3 length: 14 amino acids. V lost 5 bases and J 4 bases, leaving 13 bases between the germline ends. Germline V CDR1 and CDR2: SGHVS, FNYEAQ. CDR3 region: CASSLFFSPDTQYF. Here the CDR3 DNA reads TGTGCCAGCAGCCTCTTCTTTTCCCCAGATACGCAGTATTTT.

This clone has a handful of counts. The chain is built from TRBV3-1 (or the pseudogene TRBV3-2) and TRBJ2-7; 7 bases map to TRBD1. The germline V gene encodes CDR1 LGHDT and CDR2 YNNKEL (reference sequence). J was trimmed by 1 base and V by 7 bases; bases with no gene match: 7. The CDR3 loop spans 14 amino acids. CDR3: CASNSRDRSYEQYF. CDR3 DNA: TGTGCCAGCAACTCCCGGGACAGATCCTACGAGCAGTACTTC.

The chain joins TRBV7-3 to TRBJ2-7; 9 positions agree with TRBD1. J gave up 7 bases and V 4 bases, and 8 bases lay outside the gene matches. The germline gives CDR1 SGHTA, CDR2 FQGTGA. The CDR3 length is 14 residues. The DNA for the CDR3 is TGTGCCAGCAGCTCCCCGGGACAGGGCGGAGAGCAGTACTTC. Protein sequence: CASSSPGQGGEQYF.

The chain uses TRBV4-3 and TRBJ2-2; no clear D. The CDR3 runs 13 residues. Germline-derived CDR1 and CDR2 are LGHNA and YSLEER. Trimming shortened V by 2 bases and J by 6 bases, and 7 bases separated the two germline ends. This CDR3 is CASSQRVSGELFF. In DNA, the CDR3 is TGCGCCAGCAGCCAAAGAGTATCCGGGGAGCTGTTTTTT.

The chain uses TRBV15 and TRBJ2-1, with 8 bases lining up with TRBD2. The CDR3 consists of 16 residues. V lost 0 bases to trimming and J lost 7 bases; unmatched junction nucleotides: 8. The V gene's germline CDR1 is LNHNV and CDR2 YYDKDF (reference sequence). The CDR3 nucleotides read TGTGCCACCAGCAGAGATGCCCGGACTAGCCGGAATGAGCAGTTCTTC. This sequence encodes CATSRDARTSRNEQFF.

V gene TRBV27 combines with J gene TRBJ2-7; D is undetermined. V was trimmed by 0 bases and J by 1 base, leaving 7 bases between them. This CDR3 is 14 amino acids long. CDR1 is MNHEY, CDR2 SMNVEV, per germline (reference sequence). CDR3 bases: TGTGCCAGCAGTTTATCGTTCAGGTCCTACGAGCAGTACTTC. It specifies CASSLSFRSYEQYF.

The V call is TRBV7-8, the J call TRBJ1-3, with D perhaps matching TRBD1 (6 bases). Trimming pared 4 bases from V and 2 bases from J, leaving 15 bases between. The CDR3 runs 16 residues. The germline gives CDR1 SGHVS, CDR2 FQNEAQ. The CDR3 nucleotides are TGTGCCAGCAGCTCCCGCGGGGGCCAGACTGGAAACACCATATATTTT. Protein sequence: CASSSRGGQTGNTIYF.